The 18 T cell receptor beta chains given below trace back to one sample, sequenced in a study of shared clonotypes between healthy human individuals. Clones were sequenced by immunoSEQ multiplex PCR, and TCRdb holds only the in-frame ones, with some missing. In the table there are roughly 1,600,000 clones, around 98.5% of which are singletons. The sequenced sample was naive CD4+ T cells sorted from blood. The subset was: CD45RA+ positively selected. All receptors derive from a man between 25 and 39 years old in good health.

Worth noting for this clone: The same CDR3 arises from other DNA sequences in this sample as well. This sequence joins TRBV9 and TRBJ1-5; no firm D call. Per the germline V gene, CDR1 is SGDLS and CDR2 is YYNGEE. The CDR3 covers 15 residues. The ends were cut back, 0 bases at V and 3 bases at J, with 10 bases in the middle. CDR3 DNA: TGTGCCAGCAGCGTAGGGGGAGCGGACAATCAGCCCCAGCATTTT. It is translated as CASSVGGADNQPQHF.

The CDR3 spells CASSLGVLPGNTIYF. The CDR3 DNA follows: TGTGCCAGCAGCTTGGGTGTCTTGCCCGGAAACACCATATATTTT. The rearrangement links TRBV5-8 to TRBJ1-3; D remains unclear. The V gene lost 0 bases and the J gene lost 4 bases, with 11 bases spanning the gap. This CDR3 is 15 amino acids long. From germline, CDR1 is SGHTS and CDR2 YDEGEE. The complete variable domain, with remaining parts taken from reference TRBV5-8 and TRBJ1-3, reads EAGVTQSPTHLIKTRGQQATLRCSPISGHTSVYWYQQALGLGLQFLLWYDEGEERNRGNFPPRFSGRQFPNYSSELNVNALELEDSALYLCASSLGVLPGNTIYFGEGSWLTVV.

V gene TRBV5-1 combines with J gene TRBJ1-4; the D is unclear. The CDR3 loop spans 14 amino acids. Per the germline V gene, CDR1 is SGHRS and CDR2 is YFSETQ. With 1 base removed from V and 4 bases from J, the gap between germline ends came to 8 bases. The CDR3 here is CASSLNGLNEKLFF. CDR3 DNA: TGCGCCAGCAGCTTGAACGGACTTAATGAAAAACTGTTTTTT.

This chain joins TRBV19 and TRBJ1-5; TRBD1 aligns across 12 bases. The J segment lost 1 base and the V segment lost 3 bases, leaving 1 base of the junction unmatched. The CDR3 is 16 residues long. Germline values: CDR1 LNHDA, CDR2 SQIVND (reference sequence). The CDR3 DNA reads TGTGCCAGTAGTATGGGGACAGGGGGCAGCAATCAGCCCCAGCATTTT. Amino acid sequence: CASSMGTGGSNQPQHF.

This chain connects TRBV5-1 to TRBJ2-5; 10 bases map to TRBD1. Trimming took 5 bases from V and 8 from J; bases not matched to a gene: 6. The germline V gene has CDR1 SGHRS and CDR2 YFSETQ. This CDR3 has 13 residues. Written as DNA, the CDR3 is TGCGCCAGCAGAATTGACAGGGGGCCAACCCAGTACTTC. Its protein product is CASRIDRGPTQYF.

V and J are TRBV18 and TRBJ1-2, with D tentatively TRBD1 (6 bases). CDR1 and CDR2 from the germline V gene are KGHSH and LQKENI. The V gene lost 1 base and the J gene lost 8 bases, with 14 bases spanning the gap. The CDR3 consists of 14 residues. The CDR3 DNA reads TGTGCCAGCTCACCACTTGGACAGTCTTTGGGCTACACCTTC. Translation gives CASSPLGQSLGYTF.

The CDR3: CASSIPLGTGVYEQYF. CDR3 nucleotides: TGTGCCAGTAGTATTCCCTTGGGGACAGGGGTCTACGAGCAGTACTTC. The chain is built from TRBV19 and TRBJ2-7; TRBD1 aligns across 10 bases. The ends lost 3 bases at V and 3 bases at J; junction bases unmatched: 8. This CDR3 comprises 16 residues. Germline CDR1 reads LNHDA; CDR2 reads SQIVND (reference sequence).

Regarding this clone: Within the sample, other DNA sequences also encode this same CDR3. This chain uses TRBV4-3 with TRBJ2-1; no definite D call. The CDR3 is 14 residues long. V lost 0 bases and J 4 bases, leaving 7 bases between the germline ends. Germline values: CDR1 LGHNA, CDR2 YSLEER. CDR3 sequence reads: CASSQDRLYNEQFF. The CDR3 region has the DNA TGCGCCAGCAGCCAAGATCGCCTGTACAATGAGCAGTTCTTC.

The chain employs TRBV6-1 and TRBJ2-7; perhaps TRBD2 as D (5 bases). V was clipped by 7 bases and J by 6 bases, with 7 bases between them. The CDR3 totals 10 residues. The germline V gene has CDR1 MNHNS and CDR2 SASEGT. CDR3 loop: CASKSGEQYF. The CDR3 region has the DNA TGTGCCAGCAAAAGCGGCGAGCAGTACTTC.

The rearrangement links TRBV28 to TRBJ2-1, with 13 bases fitting TRBD2. The CDR3 is made up of 14 amino acids. Per the germline V gene, CDR1 is MDHEN and CDR2 is SYDVKM. The V and J ends lost 10 bases and 6 bases, in that order; junction bases with no gene match: 6. The CDR3 DNA is TGTGCCACCCTTACTAGCGGGAGGGCCAATGAGCAGTTCTTC. Translation: CATLTSGRANEQFF. The variable domain in full, completed from reference TRBV28 and TRBJ2-1, reads DVKVTQSSRYLVKRTGEKVFLECVQDMDHENMFWYRQDPGLGLRLIYFSYDVKMKEKGDIPEGYSVSREKKERFSLILESASTNQTSMYLCATLTSGRANEQFFGPGTRLTVL.

The V call is TRBV5-1, the J call TRBJ2-1; 14 bases match TRBD2. Germline loops: CDR1 SGHRS, CDR2 YFSETQ. V dropped 4 bases and J dropped 8; count of bases not matched to a gene: 5. The CDR3 covers 15 residues. CDR3 sequence reads: CASSVGTSGSHEQFF. The CDR3 DNA is TGCGCCAGCAGCGTTGGGACTAGCGGGAGCCATGAGCAGTTCTTC.

This chain joins TRBV28 and TRBJ2-7; the match to TRBD2 covers 10 bases. Per germline, CDR1 MDHEN and CDR2 SYDVKM. Losses at the gene ends were 1 base for V and 7 bases for J; bases not matched to a gene: 7. This CDR3 comprises 15 residues. CDR3 residues: CASSLSASGSVEQYF. The CDR3 nucleotides read TGTGCCAGCAGTTTATCGGCTAGCGGGAGCGTTGAGCAGTACTTC.

This chain links TRBV28 with TRBJ2-7, with a weak D call TRBD1 (6 bases). The V gene's germline CDR1 is MDHEN and CDR2 SYDVKM. The V and J ends lost 7 bases and 0 bases respectively, with 13 bases between them. The CDR3 runs 14 residues. This CDR3 is CASMTPDSSYEQYF. In DNA form, the CDR3 reads TGTGCCAGCATGACCCCGGACAGCTCCTACGAGCAGTACTTC.

This clone was found once. Different DNA sequences within this sample yield the same CDR3. The rearrangement uses TRBV7-9 and TRBJ2-7; D is unclear. The CDR3 has 14 amino acids. Germline-derived CDR1 and CDR2 are SEHNR and FQNEAQ (reference sequence). Trimming pared 0 bases from V and 3 bases from J, leaving 9 bases between. The CDR3 sequence is CASSLAVQGYEQYF. The CDR3 DNA follows: TGTGCCAGCAGCTTAGCAGTACAAGGCTACGAGCAGTACTTC. The variable domain in full, completed from reference TRBV7-9 and TRBJ2-7, reads DTGVSQNPRHKITKRGQNVTFRCDPISEHNRLYWYRQTLGQGPEFLTYFQNEAQLEKSRLLSDRFSAERPKGSFSTLEIQRTEQGDSAMYLCASSLAVQGYEQYFGPGTRLTVT.

V is TRBV7-8 and J is TRBJ1-4, with 7 bases matching TRBD1. The V gene end was trimmed by 4 bases and the J gene end by 4 bases; junction bases not matched to a gene: 9. Germline-derived CDR1 and CDR2 are SGHVS and FQNEAQ. This CDR3 is 16 amino acids long. In DNA, the CDR3 is TGTGCCAGCAGCTGGTTGATGGACAGGCATAATGAAAAACTGTTTTTT. This codes for CASSWLMDRHNEKLFF.

The J gene is TRBJ2-2, the V gene TRBV5-5; D gene ambiguous. The germline V and J ends were trimmed by 4 bases and 2 bases, with 9 bases remaining between them. Germline V lookup: CDR1 SGHKS, CDR2 YYEKEE (reference sequence). The CDR3 loop spans 14 amino acids. The CDR3 bases are TGTGCCAGCAGCGGTAGGGTTAACACCGGGGAGCTGTTTTTT. Its protein product is CASSGRVNTGELFF. The full variable domain, its missing parts supplied by reference TRBV5-5 and TRBJ2-2, is DAGVTQSPTHLIKTRGQQVTLRCSPISGHKSVSWYQQVLGQGPQFIFQYYEKEERGRGNFPDRFSARQFPNYSSELNVNALLLGDSALYLCASSGRVNTGELFFGEGSRLTVL.

This clone was picked up one time. This sequence joins TRBV30 and TRBJ1-5; a weak D match, TRBD1 (5 bases). Trimming took off 3 bases at V and 7 bases at J, with 10 bases between the two ends. This CDR3 has 12 amino acids. The germline V gene has CDR1 GTSNPN and CDR2 SVGIG (reference sequence). CDR3 nucleotides: TGTGCCTGGAGGGGGGAGGGGCAGCCCCAGCATTTT. Translation gives CAWRGEGQPQHF.

This clone showed up just once. Other DNA sequences in the same sample also yield this CDR3. The chain is built from TRBV28 and TRBJ2-2, with D unclear. Trimming stripped 3 bases from V and 3 bases from J, with 5 bases between. Germline CDR1 is MDHEN and CDR2 is SYDVKM. This CDR3 spans 13 amino acids. The CDR3 loop reads CASSLTYTGELFF. CDR3 bases: TGTGCCAGCAGTTTGACCTACACCGGGGAGCTGTTTTTT.